This T cell receptor (beta chain) was sequenced during a study of regulatory T cells in long-lasting Graves disease. Study-wide context: Newly diagnosed Graves' patients had under 3 months of antithyroid drugs. Study observations and caveats: Newly diagnosed patients shared 1,000 or so public clonotypes; persistent patients shared under 3,000.

Time point meaning: newly diagnosed GD, antithyroid drugs for less than 3 months. Isolated PBMC RNA provided the starting material for the TCR library. V lost 1 base to trimming and J lost 1 base; unmatched junction nucleotides: 1. This CDR3 has 16 amino acids. The germline CDR1 and CDR2 sequences are MDHEN and SYDVKM. Libraries of TCR beta came from iRepertoire HTBI primers plus Arm-PCR of CDR3 regions. TCRdb itself ran the multiplex PCR reads through MiXCR, one entry per CDR3 protein. The sample carries 500,000 or so distinct CDR3 sequences, more than 15% recorded once. This clonotype was detected ten times or more. The antigen remains unidentified. The same sample was also used in a study of T cells in Graves' hyperthyroidism and ophthalmopathy.

This TCR came from a woman aged 40-60 years with Graves disease. The material sequenced was peripheral blood mononuclear cells (PBMCs), taken at new diagnosis, from a patient treated with antithyroid drugs. The chain combines TRBV28 with TRBJ2-5; 12 nucleotides match TRBD1. The CDR3 sequence: CASSLLGQGAQETQYF. The DNA of the CDR3 is TGTGCCAGCAGTTTATTGGGACAGGGGGCCCAAGAGACCCAGTACTTC.